Described below is a single TCR beta chain sequence and its context. The sequence runs out 3 residues before the end of the CDR3; the remainder is reconstructed from the germline J gene. Cervical HPV DNA detected by MY09/MY11 PCR, typed by dot-blot. These data belong to a study of T cells in women clearing cervical HPV infection. The V gene's germline CDR1 is SGHTA and CDR2 FQGNSA. The CDR3 extends over 14 amino acids. The table came from immunoSEQ multiplex PCR; TCRdb's copy has only in-frame clones and leaves some out. This table holds over 25,000 clones. The chain carries TRBV7-2 and TRBJ2-3, with a tentative D call TRBD2 (6 bases). The receptor comes from a woman aged 18-70 years with a cervical HPV16 infection that either progressed to CIN3+ or cleared (not recorded which). The source material was blood buffy coat. The CDR3 protein is CASSFASGDQPQYF. The CDR3 DNA, read in part, is TGTGCCAGCAGCTTTGCCTCGGGGGATCAGCCG.